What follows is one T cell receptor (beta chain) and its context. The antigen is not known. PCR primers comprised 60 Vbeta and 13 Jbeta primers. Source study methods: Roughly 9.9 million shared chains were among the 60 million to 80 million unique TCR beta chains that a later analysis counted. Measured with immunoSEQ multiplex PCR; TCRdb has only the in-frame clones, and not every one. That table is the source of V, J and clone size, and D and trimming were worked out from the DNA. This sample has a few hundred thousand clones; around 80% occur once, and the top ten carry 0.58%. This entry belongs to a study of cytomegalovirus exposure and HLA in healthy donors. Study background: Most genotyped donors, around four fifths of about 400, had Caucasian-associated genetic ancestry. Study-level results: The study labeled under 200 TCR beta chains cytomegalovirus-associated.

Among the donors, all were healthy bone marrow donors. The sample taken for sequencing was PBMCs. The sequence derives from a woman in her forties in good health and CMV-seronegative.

The CDR3 DNA is TGTGCCAGCAGTGAGAGGGTAGCCGGGGAGCTGTTTTTT. Translated: CASSERVAGELFF. V usage is TRBV6-4 and J usage is TRBJ2-2; weak D call: TRBD2 (5 bases). The CDR3 sequence is 13 residues long. Between the trimmed V and J ends, which lost 3 bases and 6 bases, there was a span of 8 bases. Germline assignment: CDR1 MRHNA and CDR2 SNTAGT.